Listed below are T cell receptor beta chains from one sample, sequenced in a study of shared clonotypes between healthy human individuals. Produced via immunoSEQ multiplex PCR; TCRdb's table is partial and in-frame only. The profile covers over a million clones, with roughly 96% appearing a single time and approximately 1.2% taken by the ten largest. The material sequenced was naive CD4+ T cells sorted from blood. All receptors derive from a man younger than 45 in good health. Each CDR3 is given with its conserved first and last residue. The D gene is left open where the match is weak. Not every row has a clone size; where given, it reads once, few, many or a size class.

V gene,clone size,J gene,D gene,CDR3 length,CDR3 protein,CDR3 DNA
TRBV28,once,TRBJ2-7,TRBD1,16,CASSSRDRGRTYEQYF,TGTGCCAGCAGCTCGAGAGACAGGGGGCGGACCTACGAGCAGTACTTC
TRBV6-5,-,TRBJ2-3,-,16,CASSYAVLGTSDTQYF,TGTGCCAGCAGTTACGCAGTCTTAGGAACATCAGATACGCAGTATTTT
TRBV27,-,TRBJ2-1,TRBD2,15,CASSTGTSGDNEQFF,TGTGCCAGCAGTACCGGGACTAGCGGGGACAATGAGCAGTTCTTC
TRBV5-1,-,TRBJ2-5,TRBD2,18,CASSLGAASGRARETQYF,TGCGCCAGCAGCTTGGGAGCCGCTAGCGGGAGGGCAAGAGAGACCCAGTACTTC
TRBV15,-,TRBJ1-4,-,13,CATSRGEPEKLFF,TGTGCCACCAGCAGAGGAGAGCCAGAAAAACTGTTTTTT
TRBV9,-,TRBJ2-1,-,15,CASSVSSGDYNEQFF,TGTGCCAGCAGCGTATCGAGCGGAGATTACAATGAGCAGTTCTTC
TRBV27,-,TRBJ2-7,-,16,CASSTLLRRAPGEQYF,TGTGCCAGCAGTACCCTCCTCCGGCGGGCTCCGGGCGAGCAGTACTTC
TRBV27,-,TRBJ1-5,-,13,CASSQDSGQPQHF,TGTGCCAGCAGTCAAGACAGTGGGCAGCCCCAGCATTTT
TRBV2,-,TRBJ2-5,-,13,CASKGGPQETQYF,TGTGCCAGCAAAGGCGGACCGCAAGAGACCCAGTACTTC
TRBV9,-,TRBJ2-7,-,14,CASSVDPGAYEQYF,TGTGCCAGCAGCGTAGACCCTGGGGCCTACGAGCAGTACTTC
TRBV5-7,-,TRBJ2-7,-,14,CASSSNGTTYEQYF,TGTGCCAGCAGCTCCAACGGCACAACCTACGAGCAGTACTTC
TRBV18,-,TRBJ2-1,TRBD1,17,CASSPPPRTGVDEEQFF,TGTGCCAGCTCACCACCGCCAAGGACAGGGGTGGATGAGGAGCAGTTCTTC
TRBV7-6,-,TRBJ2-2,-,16,CASSLALRDSTGELFF,TGTGCCAGCAGCTTAGCGCTCAGGGATTCAACCGGGGAGCTGTTTTTT
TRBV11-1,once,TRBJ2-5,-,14,CASTSGWNQETQYF,TGTGCCAGCACAAGCGGGTGGAACCAAGAGACCCAGTACTTC
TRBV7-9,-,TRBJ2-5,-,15,CASSLVGVGERTQYF,TGTGCCAGCAGCTTAGTCGGGGTAGGGGAAAGGACCCAGTACTTC
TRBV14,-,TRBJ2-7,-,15,CASSQDLGAMGEQYF,TGTGCCAGCAGCCAAGATTTGGGGGCGATGGGAGAGCAGTACTTC
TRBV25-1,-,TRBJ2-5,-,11,CASSDAVTQYF,TGTGCCAGCAGCGACGCCGTAACCCAGTACTTC
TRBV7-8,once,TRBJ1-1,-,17,CASSLVGRGGLNTEAFF,TGTGCCAGCAGCTTAGTGGGACGAGGGGGATTGAACACTGAAGCTTTCTTT
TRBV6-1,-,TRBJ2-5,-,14,CASRWRGRQETQYF,TGTGCCAGCAGGTGGAGGGGGCGCCAGGAGACCCAGTACTTC
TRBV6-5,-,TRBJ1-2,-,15,CASSLVQGIASGYTF,TGTGCCAGCAGTTTGGTACAGGGAATAGCGAGTGGCTACACCTTC
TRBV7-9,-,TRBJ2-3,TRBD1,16,CASSPRDRGQTDTQYF,TGTGCCAGCAGCCCCCGGGACAGGGGGCAAACAGATACGCAGTATTTT
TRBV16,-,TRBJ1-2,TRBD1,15,CASSQYSAGGYGYTF,TGTGCCAGCAGCCAATACTCGGCAGGGGGCTATGGCTACACCTTC
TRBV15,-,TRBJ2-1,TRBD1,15,CATSRADRGRNEQFF,TGTGCCACCAGCAGAGCGGACAGGGGGCGAAATGAGCAGTTCTTC
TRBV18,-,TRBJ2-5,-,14,CASSPTGGQETQYF,TGTGCCAGCTCACCCACAGGTGGGCAAGAGACCCAGTACTTC
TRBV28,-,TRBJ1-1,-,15,CASSPPHSTTLEAFF,TGTGCCAGCAGTCCCCCCCACAGCACTACACTTGAAGCTTTCTTT
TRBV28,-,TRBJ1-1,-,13,CASSLLGLAEAFF,TGTGCCAGCAGTTTGCTGGGGTTGGCTGAAGCTTTCTTT